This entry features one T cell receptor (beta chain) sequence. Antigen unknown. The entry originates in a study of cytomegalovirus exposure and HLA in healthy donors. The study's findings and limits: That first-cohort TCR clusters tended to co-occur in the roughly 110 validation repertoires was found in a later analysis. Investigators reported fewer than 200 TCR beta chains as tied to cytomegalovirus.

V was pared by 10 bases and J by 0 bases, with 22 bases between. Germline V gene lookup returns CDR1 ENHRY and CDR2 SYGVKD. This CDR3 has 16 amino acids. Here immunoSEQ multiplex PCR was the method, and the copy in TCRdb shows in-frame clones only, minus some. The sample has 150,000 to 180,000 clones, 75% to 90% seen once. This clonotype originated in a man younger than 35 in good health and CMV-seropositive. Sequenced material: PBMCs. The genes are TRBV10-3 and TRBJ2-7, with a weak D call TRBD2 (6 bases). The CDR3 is CATRGIGTASSYEQYF. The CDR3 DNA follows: TGTGCCACCCGGGGGATTGGGACGGCGAGCTCCTACGAGCAGTACTTC.